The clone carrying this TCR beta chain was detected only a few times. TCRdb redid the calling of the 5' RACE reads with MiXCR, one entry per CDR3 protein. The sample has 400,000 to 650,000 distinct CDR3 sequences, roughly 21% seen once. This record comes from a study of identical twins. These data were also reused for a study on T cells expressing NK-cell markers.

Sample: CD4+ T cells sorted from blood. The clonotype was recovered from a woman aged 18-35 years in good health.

In DNA form, the CDR3 reads TGCAGTGCTAGAGGGCTAGCGGCGGGAGATACGCAGTATTTT. It translates to CSARGLAAGDTQYF. This chain connects TRBV20-1 to TRBJ2-3; 7 bases map to TRBD2. CDR1 and CDR2 (germline): DFQATT, SNEGSKA (reference sequence). Germline trimming cut 1 base from V and 5 bases from J; bases unmatched to any gene: 6. CDR3 length equals 14 residues.